This section outlines one T cell receptor (beta chain) sequence together with its context. The antigen remains undetermined. This entry comes from a study of cytomegalovirus exposure and HLA in healthy donors. General observations from the study: Later, TCR association rates were found to vary by HLA locus, highest for DRB1 and lowest for HLA-C. The study recorded 150 to 200 TCR beta chains that were cytomegalovirus-associated.

The PCR used 60 Vbeta and 13 Jbeta primers. This table comes from immunoSEQ multiplex PCR, and its TCRdb copy is limited to in-frame clones, with some not included. The profile covers 150,000 to 200,000 clones, with just over 75% appearing a single time and 2% to 2.5% taken by the ten largest. The sequence came from a woman aged 25-40 years in good health and CMV-seropositive. Sequencing was carried out using PBMCs.

CDR3 protein: CASSPIRRGRTGELFF. The CDR3 nucleotides read TGTGCCAGCTCACCTATCCGGAGGGGAAGGACCGGGGAGCTGTTTTTT. The chain couples TRBV18 to TRBJ2-2; maybe TRBD2 (6 bases). Germline CDR1 KGHSH, CDR2 LQKENI. This CDR3 has 16 residues. V lost 3 bases and J lost 5, with 16 bases in between.